This T cell receptor beta chain came from a study of blood T cells in healthy people across ages. Findings of the study overall: Roughly linear declines in TCR beta diversity per million T cells occurred with age.

CDR1 and CDR2 (germline): LGHDT, YNNKEL (reference sequence). V dropped 1 base and J dropped 5; count of bases not matched to a gene: 4. CDR3 length: 16 residues. About this clonotype: Its target is unknown.

PCR was performed a second time for roughly 6 to 12 cycles using a sample-barcoded 5' primer and a J-beta primer mix. TCRdb independently ran MiXCR on the 5' RACE reads; one entry per CDR3 protein. The sample lists roughly 680,000 distinct CDR3 sequences, about 52% occurring once. The receptor was derived from a woman aged 60 to 75 in good health. Sample: blood. This chain connects TRBV3-1 to TRBJ2-2; 10 positions agree with TRBD2. CDR3 region: CASSQASGSGTGELFF. The CDR3 region has the DNA TGTGCCAGCAGCCAAGCTAGCGGGAGTGGGACCGGGGAGCTGTTTTTT.